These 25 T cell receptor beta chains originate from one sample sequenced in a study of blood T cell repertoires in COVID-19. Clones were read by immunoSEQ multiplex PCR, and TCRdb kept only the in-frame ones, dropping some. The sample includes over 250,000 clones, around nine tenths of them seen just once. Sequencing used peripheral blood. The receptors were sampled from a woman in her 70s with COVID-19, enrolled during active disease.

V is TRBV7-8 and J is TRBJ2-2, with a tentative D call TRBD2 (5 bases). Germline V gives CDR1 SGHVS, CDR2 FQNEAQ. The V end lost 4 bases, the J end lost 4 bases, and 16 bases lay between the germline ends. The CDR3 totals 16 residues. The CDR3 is CASSSRGSGITGELFF. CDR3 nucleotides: TGTGCCAGCAGCTCCCGCGGGTCGGGAATCACCGGGGAGCTGTTTTTT.

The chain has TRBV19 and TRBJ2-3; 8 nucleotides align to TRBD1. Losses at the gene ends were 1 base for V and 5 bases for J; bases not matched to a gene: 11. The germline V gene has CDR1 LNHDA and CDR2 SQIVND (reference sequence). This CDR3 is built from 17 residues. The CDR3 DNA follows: TGTGCCAGTAGTATAGTCGGCGGGACAGGCAACGGAGATACGCAGTATTTT. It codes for CASSIVGGTGNGDTQYF.

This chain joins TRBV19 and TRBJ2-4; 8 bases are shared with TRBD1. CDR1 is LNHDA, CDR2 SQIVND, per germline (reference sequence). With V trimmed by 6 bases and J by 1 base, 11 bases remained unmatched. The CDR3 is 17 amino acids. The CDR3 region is CASSPGTGPVAKNIQYF. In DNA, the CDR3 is TGTGCCAGTAGCCCCGGGACAGGCCCCGTGGCCAAAAACATTCAGTACTTC.

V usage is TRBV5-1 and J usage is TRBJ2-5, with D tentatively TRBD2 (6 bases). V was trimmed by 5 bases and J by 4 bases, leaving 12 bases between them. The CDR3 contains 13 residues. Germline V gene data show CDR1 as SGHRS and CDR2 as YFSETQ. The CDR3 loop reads CASRSTSSETQYF. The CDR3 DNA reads TGCGCCAGCAGATCTACTAGCTCAGAGACCCAGTACTTC.

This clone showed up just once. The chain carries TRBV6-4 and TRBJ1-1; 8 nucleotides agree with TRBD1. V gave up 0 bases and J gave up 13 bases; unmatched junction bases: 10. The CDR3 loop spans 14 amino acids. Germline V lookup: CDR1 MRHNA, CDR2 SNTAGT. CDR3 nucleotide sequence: TGTGCCAGCAGTGACTCCGCTCAGGGGGCGAGGTGTTTCTTT. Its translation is CASSDSAQGARCFF.

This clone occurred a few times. CDR3 nucleotide sequence: TGTGCCACCAGTGATCCCCGGACAGGGGCGACTGAAGCTTTCTTT. Its protein is CATSDPRTGATEAFF. The J gene is TRBJ1-1, the V gene TRBV24-1; 9 bases match TRBD1. Germline V gene data show CDR1 as KGHDR and CDR2 as SFDVKD. This CDR3 comprises 15 residues. J was trimmed by 5 bases and V by 3 bases; bases with no gene match: 6.

The CDR3 coding sequence is TGTGCCAGCAGCCAAGATCCAACAGGGGTGGGGACTGAAGCTTTCTTT. Its translation is CASSQDPTGVGTEAFF. The chain carries TRBV4-2 and TRBJ1-1; TRBD1 aligns across 7 bases. The CDR3 length is 16 residues. The germline V gene has CDR1 LGHNA and CDR2 YNFKEQ. J gave up 5 bases and V 0 bases, and 9 bases lay outside the gene matches.

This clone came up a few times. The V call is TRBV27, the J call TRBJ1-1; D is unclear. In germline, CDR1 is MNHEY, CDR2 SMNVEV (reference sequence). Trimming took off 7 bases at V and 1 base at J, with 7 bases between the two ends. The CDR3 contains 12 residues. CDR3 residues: CASTGWNTEAFF. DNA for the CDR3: TGTGCCAGCACGGGTTGGAACACTGAAGCTTTCTTT.

CDR3: CATSDPGTQNQPQHF. The DNA for the CDR3 is TGTGCCACCAGTGATCCCGGGACACAAAATCAGCCCCAGCATTTT. V and J are TRBV24-1 and TRBJ1-5; possibly TRBD1 for D (6 bases). This CDR3 spans 15 amino acids. V lost 3 bases and J lost 4, with 12 bases in between. Per the germline V gene, CDR1 is KGHDR and CDR2 is SFDVKD.

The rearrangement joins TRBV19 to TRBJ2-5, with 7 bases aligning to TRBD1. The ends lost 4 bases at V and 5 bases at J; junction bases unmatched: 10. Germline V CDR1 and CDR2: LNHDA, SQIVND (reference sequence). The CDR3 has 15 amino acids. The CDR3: CASSTRTGLWETQYF. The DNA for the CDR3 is TGTGCCAGTAGTACTAGGACAGGCTTATGGGAGACCCAGTACTTC.

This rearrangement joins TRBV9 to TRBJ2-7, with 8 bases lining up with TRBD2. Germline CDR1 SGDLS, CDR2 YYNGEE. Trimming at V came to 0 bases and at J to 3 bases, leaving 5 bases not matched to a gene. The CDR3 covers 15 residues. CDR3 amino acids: CASSVGSGGLYEQYF. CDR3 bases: TGTGCCAGCAGCGTAGGAAGCGGGGGCCTCTACGAGCAGTACTTC. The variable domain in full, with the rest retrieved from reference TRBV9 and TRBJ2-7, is DSGVTQTPKHLITATGQRVTLRCSPRSGDLSVYWYQQSLDQGLQFLIQYYNGEERAKGNILERFSAQQFPDLHSELNLSSLELGDSALYFCASSVGSGGLYEQYFGPGTRLTVT.

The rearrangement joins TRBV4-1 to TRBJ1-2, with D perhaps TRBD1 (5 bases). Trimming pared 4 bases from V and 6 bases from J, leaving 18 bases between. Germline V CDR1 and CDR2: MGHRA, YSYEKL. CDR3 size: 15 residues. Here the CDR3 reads CASSLRGGPVDGYTF. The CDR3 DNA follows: TGCGCCAGCAGCCTCCGGGGGGGTCCCGTCGATGGCTACACCTTC.

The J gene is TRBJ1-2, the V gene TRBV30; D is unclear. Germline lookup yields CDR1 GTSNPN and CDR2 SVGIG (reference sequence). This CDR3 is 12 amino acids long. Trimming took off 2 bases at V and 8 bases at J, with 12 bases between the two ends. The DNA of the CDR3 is TGTGCCTGGAGTCTGGGTGAGAGGGGCTACACCTTC. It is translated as CAWSLGERGYTF. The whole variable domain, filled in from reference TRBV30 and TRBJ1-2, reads SQTIHQWPATLVQPVGSPLSLECTVEGTSNPNLYWYRQAAGRGLQLLFYSVGIGQISSEVPQNLSASRPQDRQFILSSKKLLLSDSGFYLCAWSLGERGYTFGSGTRLTVV.

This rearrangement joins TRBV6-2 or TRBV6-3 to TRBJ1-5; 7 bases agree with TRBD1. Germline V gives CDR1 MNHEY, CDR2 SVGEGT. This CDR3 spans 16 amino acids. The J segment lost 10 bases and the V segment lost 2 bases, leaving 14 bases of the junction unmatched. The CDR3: CASSYPPTGVKEPQHF. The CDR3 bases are TGTGCCAGCAGTTACCCTCCCACAGGGGTCAAGGAACCCCAGCATTTT.

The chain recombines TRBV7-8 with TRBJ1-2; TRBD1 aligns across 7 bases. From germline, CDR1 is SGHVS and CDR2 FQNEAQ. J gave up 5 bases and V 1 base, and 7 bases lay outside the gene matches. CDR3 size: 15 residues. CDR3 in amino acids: CASSLDRGPSYGYTF. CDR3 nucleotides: TGTGCCAGCAGCTTAGACAGGGGTCCCTCGTATGGCTACACCTTC.

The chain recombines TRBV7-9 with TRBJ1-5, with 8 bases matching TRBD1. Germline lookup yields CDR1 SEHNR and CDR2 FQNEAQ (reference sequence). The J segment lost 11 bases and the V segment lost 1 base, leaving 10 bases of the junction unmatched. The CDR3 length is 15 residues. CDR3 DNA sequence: TGTGCCAGCAGCTTAGGGACAGGGTTAATAGGTACCCAGCATTTT. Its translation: CASSLGTGLIGTQHF.

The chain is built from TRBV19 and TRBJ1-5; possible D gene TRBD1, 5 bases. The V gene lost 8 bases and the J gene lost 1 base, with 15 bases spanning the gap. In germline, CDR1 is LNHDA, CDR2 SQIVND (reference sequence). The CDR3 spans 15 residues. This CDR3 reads CASAATGGSNQPQHF. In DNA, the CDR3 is TGTGCCAGTGCCGCCACCGGGGGAAGCAATCAGCCCCAGCATTTT.

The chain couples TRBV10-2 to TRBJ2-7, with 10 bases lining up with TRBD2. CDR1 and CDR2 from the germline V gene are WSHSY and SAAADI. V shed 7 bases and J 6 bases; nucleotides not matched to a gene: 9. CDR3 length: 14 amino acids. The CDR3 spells CASNVASGGIEQYF. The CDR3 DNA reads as TGCGCCAGCAATGTGGCTAGCGGGGGCATCGAGCAGTACTTC.

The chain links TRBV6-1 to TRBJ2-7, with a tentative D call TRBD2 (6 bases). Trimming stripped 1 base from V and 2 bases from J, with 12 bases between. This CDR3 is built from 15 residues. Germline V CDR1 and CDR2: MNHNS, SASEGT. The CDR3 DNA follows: TGTGCCAGCAGTGAAGAAGGAGGGAATGCCTACGAGCAGTACTTC. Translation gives CASSEEGGNAYEQYF.

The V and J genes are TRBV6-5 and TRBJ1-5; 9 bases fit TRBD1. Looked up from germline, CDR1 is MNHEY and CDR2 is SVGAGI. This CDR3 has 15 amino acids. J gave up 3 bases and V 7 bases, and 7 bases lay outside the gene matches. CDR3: CASISGTGINQPQHF. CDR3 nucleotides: TGTGCCAGCATCTCCGGGACAGGGATCAATCAGCCCCAGCATTTT.

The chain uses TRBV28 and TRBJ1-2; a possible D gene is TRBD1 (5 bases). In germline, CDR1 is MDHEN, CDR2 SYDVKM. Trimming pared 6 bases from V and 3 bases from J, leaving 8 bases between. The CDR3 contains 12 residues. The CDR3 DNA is TGTGCCAGCAGGGGGGGGGACTATGGCTACACCTTC. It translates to CASRGGDYGYTF.

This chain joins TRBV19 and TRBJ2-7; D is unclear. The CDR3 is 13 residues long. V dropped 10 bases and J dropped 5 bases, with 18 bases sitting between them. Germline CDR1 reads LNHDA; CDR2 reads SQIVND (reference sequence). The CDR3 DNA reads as TGTGCCACCCGCCCCGTCGATCGCGACGAGCAGTACTTC. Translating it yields CATRPVDRDEQYF.

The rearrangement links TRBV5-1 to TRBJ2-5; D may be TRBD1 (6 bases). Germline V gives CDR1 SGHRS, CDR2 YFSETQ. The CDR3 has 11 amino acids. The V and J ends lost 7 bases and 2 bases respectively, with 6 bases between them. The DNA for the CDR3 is TGCGCCAGCGGACAGCAAGAGACCCAGTACTTC. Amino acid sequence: CASGQQETQYF.

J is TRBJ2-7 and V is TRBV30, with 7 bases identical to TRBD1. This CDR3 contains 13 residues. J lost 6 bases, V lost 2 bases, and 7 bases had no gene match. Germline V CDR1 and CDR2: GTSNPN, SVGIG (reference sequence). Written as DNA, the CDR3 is TGTGCCTGGAGTAGAGGGACAGTCGGCGAGCAGTACTTC. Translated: CAWSRGTVGEQYF.

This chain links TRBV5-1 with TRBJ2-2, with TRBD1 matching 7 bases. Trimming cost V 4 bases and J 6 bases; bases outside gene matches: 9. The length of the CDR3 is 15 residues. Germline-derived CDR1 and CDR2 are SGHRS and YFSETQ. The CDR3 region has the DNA TGCGCCAGCAGCCCAACAGGGGCTACTTCCGGGGAGCTGTTTTTT. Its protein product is CASSPTGATSGELFF.